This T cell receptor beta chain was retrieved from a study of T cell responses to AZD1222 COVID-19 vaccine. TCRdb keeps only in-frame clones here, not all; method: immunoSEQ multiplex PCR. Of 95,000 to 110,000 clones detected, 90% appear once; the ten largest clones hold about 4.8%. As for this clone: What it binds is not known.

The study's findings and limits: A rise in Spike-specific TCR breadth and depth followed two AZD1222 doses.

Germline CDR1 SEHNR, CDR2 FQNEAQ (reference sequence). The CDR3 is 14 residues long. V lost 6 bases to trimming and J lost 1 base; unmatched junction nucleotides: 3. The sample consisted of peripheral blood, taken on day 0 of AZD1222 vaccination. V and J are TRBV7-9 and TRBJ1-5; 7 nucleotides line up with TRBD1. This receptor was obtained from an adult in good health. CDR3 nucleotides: TGTGCCAGCAGAAAACAGGGGAGCAATCAGCCCCAGCATTTT. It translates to CASRKQGSNQPQHF.